This T cell receptor (beta chain) was identified during a study of cytomegalovirus exposure and HLA in healthy donors. Study-wide results and caveats: Likely technical artifact: a cluster of highly shared sequence variants. Analysis was performed later, and it showed HLA-associated TCR beta chains to be more clonally expanded than equally common others.

PCR employed 60 Vbeta and 13 Jbeta primers. Some clones are missing from TCRdb's copy, which holds only in-frame ones; the method was immunoSEQ multiplex PCR. The sample includes 95,000 to 100,000 clones, approximately 76% seen only once; the top ten take about 2%. Comment on this clone: Antigen unknown.

Sequenced: PBMCs. The source is a middle-aged man in good health and CMV-seronegative.

The CDR3 DNA reads TGTGCCAGCAGCTCAATCAGGGCGGGGTCCGGAGAGACCCAGTACTTC. Translating gives CASSSIRAGSGETQYF. The chain uses TRBV7-2 and TRBJ2-5, with D possibly being TRBD2 (6 bases). The CDR3 spans 16 residues. Germline CDR1 reads SGHTA; CDR2 reads FQGNSA. The V gene lost 4 bases and the J gene lost 4 bases, with 19 bases spanning the gap.